These 13 T cell receptor beta chains were sequenced from one sample in a study of shared clonotypes between healthy human individuals. Libraries were prepared by immunoSEQ multiplex PCR; TCRdb keeps only in-frame clonotypes and omits some of them. The table shows more than 2,000,000 clones, with over 85% occurring only once. The sequencing sample was made of naive CD4+ T cells sorted from blood. Subset specified: CD45RA+ positively selected. These receptors all stem from a man between 18 and 35 years old in good health.

J is TRBJ1-6 and V is TRBV6-5; D is unresolved. The CDR3 covers 14 residues. V was cut by 2 bases and J by 7 bases, with 9 bases left in between. Germline CDR1 is MNHEY and CDR2 is SVGAGI. CDR3 sequence (DNA): TGTGCCAGCAGTTACGGCATTCGGAATTCACCCCTCCACTTT. Amino acid sequence: CASSYGIRNSPLHF.

The chain recombines TRBV2 with TRBJ2-1, with 7 nucleotides matching TRBD2. Trimming at V came to 4 bases and at J to 7 bases, leaving 7 bases not matched to a gene. This CDR3 region has 14 residues. CDR1 and CDR2 (germline): SNHLY, FYNNEI. The CDR3 DNA follows: TGTGCCAGCAGTGGGCGTGCGGGGGTTAATGAGCAGTTCTTC. It translates to CASSGRAGVNEQFF.

The chain is built from TRBV15 and TRBJ1-1; D gene ambiguous. CDR3 length: 11 amino acids. Between the trimmed V and J ends, which lost 5 bases and 10 bases, there was a span of 11 bases. Germline loops: CDR1 LNHNV, CDR2 YYDKDF (reference sequence). In nucleotides, the CDR3 is TGTGCCACCAGCGCGTCTGAAGGAGCTTTCTTT. Translation: CATSASEGAFF. Filled out from reference TRBV15 and TRBJ1-1, the complete variable domain reads DAMVIQNPRYQVTQFGKPVTLSCSQTLNHNVMYWYQQKSSQAPKLLFHYYDKDFNNEADTPDNFQSRRPNTSFCFLDIRSPGLGDTAMYLCATSASEGAFFGQGTRLTVV.

V is TRBV10-3 and J is TRBJ2-5; possible D gene TRBD2, 5 bases. With 3 bases removed from V and 3 bases from J, the gap between germline ends came to 14 bases. The CDR3 runs 15 residues. CDR1 is ENHRY, CDR2 SYGVKD, per germline. The CDR3 nucleotides read TGTGCCATCAGTGATCCGGGGAGAGTAGAAGAGACCCAGTACTTC. This gives the protein CAISDPGRVEETQYF.

J is TRBJ2-3 and V is TRBV19; D not resolved. The CDR3 spans 15 residues. Germline V gives CDR1 LNHDA, CDR2 SQIVND (reference sequence). V gave up 1 base and J gave up 0 bases, with 8 bases separating them. CDR3 in DNA: TGTGCCAGTAGTATAGGTGGTTTTAGCACAGATACGCAGTATTTT. Its protein is CASSIGGFSTDTQYF.

This clone was observed once. Different DNA sequences within this sample yield the same CDR3. This sequence joins TRBV4-1 and TRBJ2-7, with 7 bases identical to TRBD1. CDR1 is MGHRA, CDR2 YSYEKL, per germline. The CDR3 length is 14 residues. Trimming removed 1 base from V and 0 bases from J; junction bases left unmatched: 0. In nucleotides, the CDR3 is TGCGCCAGCAGCCAAGCAGGGGGCTCCTACGAGCAGTACTTC. Translating it yields CASSQAGGSYEQYF.

The chain joins TRBV7-6 to TRBJ2-3; 9 bases match TRBD2. J gave up 0 bases and V 4 bases, and 5 bases lay outside the gene matches. The CDR3 has 16 residues. The germline gives CDR1 SGHVS, CDR2 FNYEAQ. The CDR3 DNA sequence: TGTGCCAGCAGCTCCGTAGCGGGAGTGAGCACAGATACGCAGTATTTT. This codes for CASSSVAGVSTDTQYF.

V gene TRBV6-6 combines with J gene TRBJ1-4, with TRBD1 matching 7 bases. Trimming at V came to 5 bases and at J to 7 bases, leaving 7 bases not matched to a gene. Germline loops: CDR1 MNHNY, CDR2 SVGAGI (reference sequence). The CDR3 runs 14 residues. CDR3 in DNA: TGTGCCAGCAGTCCCGCGGGGGACAGTGAAAAACTGTTTTTT. Translation: CASSPAGDSEKLFF.

The rearrangement uses TRBV25-1 and TRBJ2-7, with 7 bases aligning to TRBD1. This CDR3 region has 11 residues. V was clipped by 9 bases and J by 5 bases; unmatched bases: 4. From germline, CDR1 is MGHDK and CDR2 SYGVNS. The CDR3, as DNA: TGTGCCAGTATACAGGGGCACGAGCAGTACTTC. Translation: CASIQGHEQYF.

The V gene is TRBV11-2, the J gene TRBJ2-1; no firm D call. CDR3 length: 14 residues. V lost 2 bases to trimming and J lost 0 bases, with 5 bases between them. From germline, CDR1 is SGHAT and CDR2 FQNNGV. The CDR3 spells CASSLSTSYNEQFF. In DNA form, the CDR3 reads TGTGCCAGCAGCTTATCGACCTCCTACAATGAGCAGTTCTTC.

The chain joins TRBV28 to TRBJ1-2; D gene unclear. Germline CDR1 reads MDHEN; CDR2 reads SYDVKM. V gave up 8 bases and J gave up 0 bases, with 13 bases separating them. The CDR3 is 14 amino acids. The CDR3 sequence: CASGAGGPNYGYTF. DNA of the CDR3: TGTGCCAGCGGCGCGGGCGGACCTAACTATGGCTACACCTTC.

The V call is TRBV18, the J call TRBJ2-1; 11 bases line up with TRBD1. The J segment lost 6 bases and the V segment lost 6 bases, leaving 7 bases of the junction unmatched. CDR3 length equals 15 residues. CDR1 is KGHSH and CDR2 is LQKENI in the germline V gene. The CDR3 here is CASSHGQGAFNEQFF. The CDR3 DNA is TGTGCCAGCTCTCATGGACAGGGGGCCTTCAATGAGCAGTTCTTC.

V and J are TRBV6-5 and TRBJ2-7; 8 bases align to TRBD2. V shed 2 bases and J 0 bases; nucleotides not matched to a gene: 6. This CDR3 contains 16 residues. The germline V gene encodes CDR1 MNHEY and CDR2 SVGAGI. CDR3 sequence (DNA): TGTGCCAGCAGTTACCGGGGGGGTGCTTCCTCCTACGAGCAGTACTTC. It encodes CASSYRGGASSYEQYF.